This record looks at one TCR beta chain sequence and its context. V was clipped by 0 bases and J by 6 bases; unmatched bases: 7. The CDR3 length is 17 residues. The V gene's germline CDR1 is SGHRS and CDR2 YFSETQ. Profiled with immunoSEQ multiplex PCR; TCRdb holds only in-frame clones, not every one. The data contain 40,000 to 45,000 clones, roughly 90% of them seen just once; the ten biggest clones take up roughly a fifth. These data are taken from a study of blood T cell repertoires in COVID-19. Study details: In each case, the material was cDNA or gDNA derived from T cells, B-cell-depleted T cells, or PBMCs.

This TCR was sampled from a man aged 50-60 years with active COVID-19. The V and J genes are TRBV5-1 and TRBJ2-1, with 12 bases identical to TRBD2. The sequencing sample was made of peripheral blood. CDR3 nucleotide sequence: TGCGCCAGCAGCTTGGATTGGACTAGCGGGACGGGCAATGAGCAGTTCTTC. It codes for CASSLDWTSGTGNEQFF.